What follows are 16 T cell receptor beta chains derived from one specimen sequenced in a study of blood T cell repertoires in COVID-19. TCRdb's copy holds only in-frame clones and misses some; the assay was immunoSEQ multiplex PCR. The repertoire has some 64,000 clones, less than 80% of them found once; the top ten carry over 15%. The sequenced sample consisted of peripheral blood. These receptors were taken from a man aged 55 to 70 with acute or convalescent COVID-19.

The chain combines TRBV4-1 with TRBJ2-3; tentative D call: TRBD1 (6 bases). The CDR3 runs to 16 residues. CDR1 is MGHRA, CDR2 YSYEKL, per germline. V lost 6 bases and J lost 3, with 19 bases in between. The CDR3 sequence: CASSQRLQGSTDTQYF. Written as DNA, the CDR3 is TGCGCCAGCAGTCAACGGTTACAGGGATCAACAGATACGCAGTATTTT.

The chain recombines TRBV4-3 with TRBJ2-1; D is unclear. The CDR3 length is 15 residues. V was clipped by 3 bases and J by 3 bases, with 12 bases between them. Looked up from germline, CDR1 is LGHNA and CDR2 is YSLEER. CDR3 in DNA: TGCGCCAGCAGCCAGTGGCTAGTTCTCTACAATGAGCAGTTCTTC. Translated: CASSQWLVLYNEQFF.

The rearrangement links TRBV6-5 to TRBJ1-3, with a weak D call TRBD1 (5 bases). Germline assignment: CDR1 MNHEY and CDR2 SVGAGI. V lost 5 bases and J lost 4, with 12 bases in between. The CDR3 is 14 residues long. The CDR3 sequence: CASSTQGSGNTIYF. The CDR3, as DNA: TGTGCCAGCAGTACCCAGGGTTCAGGAAACACCATATATTTT.

The J gene is TRBJ2-3, the V gene TRBV13; 7 bases agree with TRBD2. This CDR3 contains 16 residues. CDR1 is PRHDT and CDR2 is FYEKMQ in the germline V gene (reference sequence). V gave up 3 bases and J gave up 2 bases; unmatched junction bases: 8. The CDR3 DNA sequence: TGTGCCAGCAGCTTTGGCGGGAGCCCATCCACAGATACGCAGTATTTT. Protein: CASSFGGSPSTDTQYF.

The chain couples TRBV7-2 to TRBJ1-1, with 8 positions matching TRBD1. The trim removed 1 base at V and 1 base at J, leaving 2 bases unmatched. Germline values: CDR1 SGHTA, CDR2 FQGNSA. The CDR3 consists of 15 residues. The CDR3 sequence: CASSLDQGANTEAFF. For the CDR3, the DNA is TGTGCCAGCAGCTTAGATCAGGGGGCGAACACTGAAGCTTTCTTT. Full variable domain (outside the CDR3, taken from reference TRBV7-2 and TRBJ1-1): GAGVSQSPSNKVTEKGKDVELRCDPISGHTALYWYRQSLGQGLEFLIYFQGNSAPDKSGLPSDRFSAERTGGSVSTLTIQRTQQEDSAVYLCASSLDQGANTEAFFGQGTRLTVV.

V usage is TRBV19 and J usage is TRBJ1-1; tentatively, D is TRBD1 (5 bases). CDR1 and CDR2 from the germline V gene are LNHDA and SQIVND (reference sequence). V dropped 5 bases and J dropped 2 bases, with 18 bases sitting between them. CDR3 length equals 16 residues. The CDR3, as DNA: TGTGCCAGTAGTGGAGGGACGGGGGGATTCAACACTGAAGCTTTCTTT. Residues: CASSGGTGGFNTEAFF.

The rearrangement uses TRBV3-1 (or the pseudogene TRBV3-2) and TRBJ1-2, with D possibly being TRBD1 (6 bases). CDR1 is LGHDT, CDR2 YNNKEL, per germline (reference sequence). The CDR3 length is 16 residues. V lost 4 bases to trimming and J lost 2 bases, with 17 bases between them. CDR3 region: CASSRAQFQGNYGYTF. For the CDR3, the DNA is TGTGCCAGCAGCCGAGCTCAATTTCAGGGGAACTATGGCTACACCTTC.

This clone appeared a single time. The chain uses TRBV7-8 and TRBJ2-7; tentative D call: TRBD2 (5 bases). Trimming pared 3 bases from V and 6 bases from J, leaving 12 bases between. CDR1 and CDR2 (germline): SGHVS, FQNEAQ. The CDR3 length is 13 residues. As DNA, the CDR3 is TGTGCCAGCAGCTTTCGGGGTACCCTCGAGCAGTACTTC. This translates into CASSFRGTLEQYF. The whole variable domain, filled in from reference TRBV7-8 and TRBJ2-7, reads GAGVSQSPRYKVAKRGQDVALRCDPISGHVSLFWYQQALGQGPEFLTYFQNEAQLDKSGLPSDRFFAERPEGSVSTLKIQRTQQEDSAVYLCASSFRGTLEQYFGPGTRLTVT.

This chain connects TRBV27 to TRBJ2-3, with TRBD2 identical over 9 bases. V lost 0 bases to trimming and J lost 2 bases; unmatched junction nucleotides: 18. The CDR3 covers 21 residues. From germline, CDR1 is MNHEY and CDR2 SMNVEV (reference sequence). The DNA of the CDR3 is TGTGCCAGCAGTTTATCATCCCCAGGATTTCGCGGGAGGGCCTCCACAGATACGCAGTATTTT. This encodes CASSLSSPGFRGRASTDTQYF.

V is TRBV7-9 and J is TRBJ2-7, with 8 bases identical to TRBD1. Germline V CDR1 and CDR2: SEHNR, FQNEAQ (reference sequence). The CDR3 has 14 amino acids. V lost 4 bases to trimming and J lost 1 base; unmatched junction nucleotides: 3. The CDR3, as DNA: TGTGCCAGCAGCTCGGGACAGGTTTCCTACGAGCAGTACTTC. This sequence encodes CASSSGQVSYEQYF.

The rearrangement joins TRBV5-5 to TRBJ1-1, with 8 bases fitting TRBD1. Germline V gene lookup returns CDR1 SGHKS and CDR2 YYEKEE (reference sequence). The CDR3 runs 14 residues. With V trimmed by 0 bases and J by 7 bases, 5 bases remained unmatched. The DNA of the CDR3 is TGTGCCAGCAGCTTGGGGACAGGGAGCCTTGAAGCTTTCTTT. Its protein product is CASSLGTGSLEAFF.

This chain connects TRBV27 to TRBJ1-1; D is possibly TRBD1 (6 bases). Germline-derived CDR1 and CDR2 are MNHEY and SMNVEV (reference sequence). V was trimmed by 3 bases and J by 8 bases, leaving 10 bases between them. The CDR3 sequence is 12 residues long. CDR3 bases: TGTGCCAGCAGTTTTTCAGGGGCCGAAGCTTTCTTT. Residues: CASSFSGAEAFF.

The chain couples TRBV7-3 to TRBJ2-3; D is perhaps TRBD1 (6 bases). The V gene's germline CDR1 is SGHTA and CDR2 FQGTGA. Trimming left V 3 bases short and J 6 bases short, with 10 bases between. This CDR3 has 13 residues. The CDR3 DNA is TGTGCCAGCAGCTTGGGTACAGGGGATACGCAGTATTTT. It encodes CASSLGTGDTQYF.

This clone has only a few counts. The chain recombines TRBV2 with TRBJ1-6, with D tentatively TRBD1 (5 bases). The CDR3 length is 16 residues. Germline V gene lookup returns CDR1 SNHLY and CDR2 FYNNEI. The V end was cut by 2 bases, the J end by 0 bases, with 8 bases between. The CDR3 is CASSEWGSSYNSPLHF. CDR3 coding DNA: TGTGCCAGCAGTGAATGGGGCAGCTCCTATAATTCACCCCTCCACTTT.

The chain joins TRBV4-3 to TRBJ2-7, with D perhaps matching TRBD1 (5 bases). CDR3 length: 15 amino acids. Trimming cost V 0 bases and J 3 bases, with 12 bases left between them. Germline CDR1 LGHNA, CDR2 YSLEER. CDR3 amino acids: CASSQEQDNIYEQYF. The CDR3 coding sequence is TGCGCCAGCAGCCAAGAGCAGGACAACATCTACGAGCAGTACTTC.

This clone was seen a handful of times. The chain has TRBV6-6 and TRBJ2-7, with D uncertain. The CDR3 covers 11 residues. V gave up 2 bases and J gave up 4 bases, with 3 bases separating them. Per the germline V gene, CDR1 is MNHNY and CDR2 is SVGAGI (reference sequence). The DNA of the CDR3 is TGTGCCAGCAGTTACCGGTACGAGCAGTACTTC. Translation gives CASSYRYEQYF.